This T cell receptor beta chain comes out of a study of blood T cell repertoires in COVID-19. Study at large: Acute and convalescent COVID-19 samples came from the United States, Italy and Spain. From T cells, B-cell-depleted T cells, or PBMCs came the material, which was cDNA or gDNA.

Original handling: Reference gene primer amplification in the assay estimated nucleated cell counts. The method was immunoSEQ multiplex PCR; TCRdb's version includes in-frame clones alone and lacks a portion of them. V and J calls and clone size follow that table, whereas D and trimming were derived from the DNA. The repertoire holds approximately 230,000 clones, with roughly 80% as singletons. The sequenced sample was peripheral blood. This sequence originates from an elderly man with acute or convalescent COVID-19.

Here the CDR3 DNA reads TGTGCCAGCAGCCCTGGAGGGGCTCTCCTATCCTACGAGCAGTACTTC. It codes for CASSPGGALLSYEQYF. This chain joins TRBV7-8 and TRBJ2-7, with a possible D match to TRBD2 (6 bases). The CDR3 consists of 16 residues. V lost 5 bases to trimming and J lost 1 base, with 18 bases between them. Germline CDR1 and CDR2: SGHVS and FQNEAQ. Based on the CDR3 plus reference TRBV7-8 and TRBJ2-7, the full variable domain is GAGVSQSPRYKVAKRGQDVALRCDPISGHVSLFWYQQALGQGPEFLTYFQNEAQLDKSGLPSDRFFAERPEGSVSTLKIQRTQQEDSAVYLCASSPGGALLSYEQYFGPGTRLTVT.